The 26 T cell receptor beta chains below all came from one sample that was sequenced in a study of breast tumors, draining lymph nodes, adjacent tissues. TCRdb fed the multiplex PCR reads into MiXCR, producing one record per CDR3 protein. Found here are more than 50,000 distinct CDR3 sequences, roughly two fifths of them singletons; the top ten hold about 8%. Sequencing was done on a sample of breast tumor tissue. These receptor sequences come from a female donor with breast cancer. Some clones in this sample may be carry-over from other donors' samples.

The chain recombines TRBV7-9 with TRBJ2-3; the D is unclear. V shed 2 bases and J shed 0 bases, with 9 bases lying between them. CDR3 length: 15 residues. Germline lookup yields CDR1 SEHNR and CDR2 FQNEAQ (reference sequence). This CDR3 is CASSLWVTSTDTQYF. CDR3 DNA sequence: TGTGCCAGCAGCTTATGGGTCACAAGCACAGATACGCAGTATTTT. The full variable domain, rest sourced from reference TRBV7-9 and TRBJ2-3, is DTGVSQNPRHKITKRGQNVTFRCDPISEHNRLYWYRQTLGQGPEFLTYFQNEAQLEKSRLLSDRFSAERPKGSFSTLEIQRTEQGDSAMYLCASSLWVTSTDTQYFGPGTRLTVL.

This clonotype was observed at least ten times. The V call is TRBV4-1, the J call TRBJ2-7; 10 bases line up with TRBD2. Per germline, CDR1 MGHRA and CDR2 YSYEKL. The CDR3 totals 17 residues. V lost 3 bases, J lost 4 bases, and 12 bases stayed unmatched. In DNA, the CDR3 is TGCGCCAGCAGCCAGGGGACGGCCGGGACTAGCGTTTACGAGCAGTACTTC. The encoded protein is CASSQGTAGTSVYEQYF.

This clonotype was seen at least ten times. Relative to the germline gene, one junction end is altered; a read error may explain this. The chain uses TRBV7-7 and TRBJ2-5; TRBD1 agrees at 8 bases. The V gene's germline CDR1 is SSHAT and CDR2 FNYEAQ (reference sequence). CDR3 length equals 15 residues. The CDR3 region has the DNA TGTGCTAGCAGCTTAGACAGGGGATCCGAAGAGACCCAGTACTTC. Its protein product is CASSLDRGSEETQYF.

This clonotype was recorded at least ten times. This chain joins TRBV18 and TRBJ2-2, with a possible D match to TRBD2 (6 bases). With 1 base removed from V and 5 bases from J, the gap between germline ends came to 11 bases. This CDR3 is built from 15 residues. The germline gives CDR1 KGHSH, CDR2 LQKENI. CDR3: CASSPRGGETGELFF. CDR3 coding DNA: TGTGCCAGCTCACCACGGGGCGGGGAGACCGGGGAGCTGTTTTTT.

A word on this clonotype: One junction end does not reproduce the germline sequence, and a read error may be involved. V gene TRBV14 combines with J gene TRBJ2-7; D call uncertain. Per the germline V gene, CDR1 is SGHDN and CDR2 is FVKESK. CDR3 length: 14 amino acids. The CDR3 region is CASSQGAQNYEQSF. The CDR3 DNA is TGTGCCAGCAGCCAAGGTGCGCAGAACTACGAGCAGTCCTTC. The complete variable domain, with remaining parts taken from reference TRBV14 and TRBJ2-7, reads EAGVTQFPSHSVIEKGQTVTLRCDPISGHDNLYWYRRVMGKEIKFLLHFVKESKQDESGMPNNRFLAERTGGTYSTLKVQPAELEDSGVYFCASSQGAQNYEQSFGPGTRLTVT.

The chain joins TRBV9 to TRBJ2-2, with 9 bases matching TRBD1. CDR3 length: 16 amino acids. V gave up 3 bases and J gave up 7 bases; unmatched junction bases: 10. Per the germline V gene, CDR1 is SGDLS and CDR2 is YYNGEE. The CDR3: CASSGGYRGRVGELFF. The CDR3 DNA follows: TGTGCCAGCAGCGGAGGGTACAGGGGGCGAGTCGGGGAGCTGTTTTTT.

This clonotype has at least ten counts. V and J are TRBV12-3 or TRBV12-4 and TRBJ2-1, with 11 bases that match TRBD2. J was trimmed by 1 base and V by 8 bases; bases with no gene match: 10. This CDR3 has 17 amino acids. The CDR3 spells CASVGLAGGSSYNEQFF. In DNA, the CDR3 is TGTGCCAGCGTAGGGCTAGCGGGAGGCTCATCCTACAATGAGCAGTTCTTC.

The gene calls are TRBV28 and TRBJ1-5, with TRBD1 as a possible D gene (6 bases). The CDR3 covers 16 residues. Germline assignment: CDR1 MDHEN and CDR2 SYDVKM. Trimming stripped 6 bases from V and 0 bases from J, with 15 bases between. CDR3 sequence reads: CASSHGQPYSNQPQHF. CDR3 in DNA: TGTGCCAGCAGCCATGGACAGCCGTATAGCAATCAGCCCCAGCATTTT.

This clonotype has ten or more counts. A much larger clone is a single base away; this may be a read error. J is TRBJ2-7 and V is TRBV9, with D uncertain. The CDR3 runs 14 residues. Germline V lookup: CDR1 SGDLS, CDR2 YYNGEE. As DNA, the CDR3 is TGTGCCAGCAGCGCAAGGGCCATCCCCTACGAGCAGTCCTTC. Its translation: CASSARAIPYEQSF.

The genes are TRBV2 and TRBJ1-5; possible D gene TRBD1, 6 bases. Germline CDR1 SNHLY, CDR2 FYNNEI. The CDR3 consists of 14 residues. V gave up 7 bases and J gave up 3 bases, with 13 bases separating them. This CDR3 reads CASIGTGPNQPQHF. The CDR3 region has the DNA TGTGCCAGCATAGGAACAGGGCCCAATCAGCCCCAGCATTTT. The full variable domain, completed using reference TRBV2 and TRBJ1-5, is EPEVTQTPSHQVTQMGQEVILRCVPISNHLYFYWYRQILGQKVEFLVSFYNNEISEKSEIFDDQFSVERPDGSNFTLKIRSTKLEDSAMYFCASIGTGPNQPQHFGDGTRLSIL.

The V and J genes are TRBV5-1 and TRBJ2-3; 11 bases align to TRBD2. Germline CDR1 reads SGHRS; CDR2 reads YFSETQ. V was clipped by 4 bases and J by 3 bases; unmatched bases: 13. This CDR3 contains 18 residues. The CDR3 DNA reads as TGCGCCAGCAGCAAGGCACTAGCGGGAGCGGGGAGAACAGATACGCAGTATTTT. This gives the protein CASSKALAGAGRTDTQYF. The full variable domain, completed using reference TRBV5-1 and TRBJ2-3, is KAGVTQTPRYLIKTRGQQVTLSCSPISGHRSVSWYQQTPGQGLQFLFEYFSETQRNKGNFPGRFSGRQFSNSRSEMNVSTLELGDSALYLCASSKALAGAGRTDTQYFGPGTRLTVL.

To note about this clonotype: Just one base apart from a much larger clone, this may be a read error. The chain uses TRBV5-1 and TRBJ2-1; 8 positions match TRBD2. Germline CDR1 reads SGHRS; CDR2 reads YFSETQ. The CDR3 has 18 amino acids. J gave up 0 bases and V 4 bases, and 12 bases lay outside the gene matches. CDR3 DNA: TGCGCCAGCAGCCGTCGGACTGGCGGGGGGAGCTCCTACAATGAGCAGTTCTTC. It specifies CASSRRTGGGSSYNEQFF.

The chain couples TRBV28 to TRBJ1-5; TRBD1 might be the D (6 bases). The CDR3 runs to 14 residues. Between the trimmed V and J ends, which lost 5 bases and 7 bases, there was a span of 15 bases. Germline V CDR1 and CDR2: MDHEN, SYDVKM. CDR3 region: CASSNSGGGQPQHF. The DNA of the CDR3 is TGTGCCAGCAGTAATAGCGGGGGCGGGCAGCCCCAGCATTTT.

This chain links TRBV10-3 with TRBJ2-1; 8 nucleotides agree with TRBD2. The CDR3 sequence is 14 residues long. The ends lost 0 bases at V and 8 bases at J; junction bases unmatched: 3. Germline V gene data show CDR1 as ENHRY and CDR2 as SYGVKD. CDR3 nucleotide sequence: TGTGCCATCAGTGAGTCAAGCGGGGGTGATGAGCAGTTCTTC. Amino acid sequence: CAISESSGGDEQFF.

This clonotype was seen just once. The genes are TRBV7-2 and TRBJ2-7; D is perhaps TRBD2 (6 bases). Germline-derived CDR1 and CDR2 are SGHTA and FQGNSA. The CDR3 is made up of 15 amino acids. V was pared by 5 bases and J by 3 bases, with 17 bases between. The CDR3 is CASSPPGLHVYEQYF. The CDR3 coding sequence is TGTGCCAGCAGCCCACCGGGACTGCACGTCTACGAGCAGTACTTC.

About this clonotype itself: This is likely a read error, given that the CDR3 carries no conserved phenylalanine or tryptophan at its end. It is unclear where the CDR3 begins or ends on the DNA, so no DNA is shown, and the CDR3 is as TCRdb lists it. The rearrangement links TRBV12-3 or TRBV12-4 to TRBJ2-1. The CDR3 extends over 8 residues, inclusive of both ends. CDR3 sequence reads: CASSLAVG.

The chain has TRBV15 and TRBJ2-1, with no clear D. Germline V CDR1 and CDR2: LNHNV, YYDKDF (reference sequence). Trimming took off 10 bases at V and 1 base at J, with 23 bases between the two ends. This CDR3 is built from 17 residues. CDR3 sequence: CASSPRVVQASYNEQFF. The CDR3 bases are TGTGCCAGCTCACCAAGGGTTGTCCAGGCATCCTACAATGAGCAGTTCTTC. Together with reference TRBV15 and TRBJ2-1, the CDR3 gives the full variable domain: DAMVIQNPRYQVTQFGKPVTLSCSQTLNHNVMYWYQQKSSQAPKLLFHYYDKDFNNEADTPDNFQSRRPNTSFCFLDIRSPGLGDTAMYLCASSPRVVQASYNEQFFGPGTRLTVL.

This clonotype was observed at least ten times. V gene TRBV7-3 combines with J gene TRBJ1-3; D not resolved. Germline loops: CDR1 SGHTA, CDR2 FQGTGA. This CDR3 region has 13 residues. The ends were cut back, 5 bases at V and 4 bases at J, with 9 bases in the middle. This CDR3 is CASSADGGNTIYF. The CDR3 DNA sequence: TGTGCCAGCAGCGCGGACGGGGGAAACACCATATATTTT.

The rearrangement links TRBV20-1 to TRBJ2-7; TRBD2 matches 7 bases. With 1 base clipped from V and 4 bases from J, the junction kept 4 bases outside the gene matches. Per germline, CDR1 DFQATT and CDR2 SNEGSKA (reference sequence). This CDR3 has 13 amino acids. CDR3 sequence (DNA): TGCAGTGCTAGAGGCGGGAGAGCATACGAGCAGTACTTC. This codes for CSARGGRAYEQYF.

This clonotype was detected many times. The chain has TRBV4-1 and TRBJ1-2; maybe TRBD1 (5 bases). Germline CDR1 is MGHRA and CDR2 is YSYEKL. The germline V and J ends were trimmed by 1 base and 7 bases, with 10 bases remaining between them. This CDR3 is built from 13 residues. The CDR3 nucleotides read TGCGCCAGCAGCCAAGGTCCGGGGACTGGCTACACCTTC. It specifies CASSQGPGTGYTF.

This clonotype was counted at least ten times. V is TRBV14 and J is TRBJ2-6, with unresolved D. The CDR3 is 15 amino acids. Germline V lookup: CDR1 SGHDN, CDR2 FVKESK. V was cut by 4 bases and J by 0 bases, with 7 bases left in between. The CDR3 sequence: CASSPTISGANVLTF. The DNA for the CDR3 is TGTGCCAGCAGCCCTACTATCTCTGGGGCCAACGTCCTGACTTTC.

The V and J genes are TRBV7-9 and TRBJ1-5; TRBD1 matches 8 bases. CDR3 size: 14 residues. With 5 bases clipped from V and 6 bases from J, the junction kept 6 bases outside the gene matches. Germline V CDR1 and CDR2: SEHNR, FQNEAQ (reference sequence). The CDR3 nucleotides are TGTGCCAGCAGCATAGGACAGGGAAGTCAGCCCCAGCATTTT. It is translated as CASSIGQGSQPQHF.

This clonotype was picked up many times. This may be a read error, as it is one base from a much larger clone. The chain carries TRBV5-1 and TRBJ2-2, with D perhaps being TRBD1 or TRBD2 (5 bases each). The CDR3 is 16 amino acids. Germline-derived CDR1 and CDR2 are SGHRS and YFSETQ. V lost 0 bases, J lost 4 bases, and 13 bases lay in between. DNA for the CDR3: TGCGCCAGCAGCTTGGTCGGGACGGCAAGCACCGGGGAGCTGTTTTTT. Translated, it gives CASSLVGTASTGELFF.

This clonotype was observed many times. The chain employs TRBV6-1 and TRBJ2-3; weak D call: TRBD2 (5 bases). V lost 2 bases, J lost 0 bases, and 12 bases lay in between. Per the germline V gene, CDR1 is MNHNS and CDR2 is SASEGT. This CDR3 has 16 residues. The CDR3 DNA reads as TGTGCCAGCAGTGAAAGGCGGGTCTCTAGCACAGATACGCAGTATTTT. Translation: CASSERRVSSTDTQYF.

Only one count was recorded for this clonotype. The junction departs from the called germline gene at one end, perhaps through a read error. This chain links TRBV9 with TRBJ2-3, with 7 bases identical to TRBD2. Germline CDR1 and CDR2: SGDLS and YYNGEE. This CDR3 has 16 amino acids. The DNA for the CDR3 is TGTGCCAACAGCGCCGGCGGGAGAGGGGACACAGATACGCAGTATTTT. Translated: CANSAGGRGDTDTQYF.

In its sample, this clonotype was seen many times. V usage is TRBV19 and J usage is TRBJ1-2; D ambiguous. Germline V gene sequence: CDR1 LNHDA, CDR2 SQIVND (reference sequence). CDR3 length: 13 amino acids. V was cut by 3 bases and J by 7 bases, with 12 bases left in between. The CDR3 nucleotides read TGTGCCAGTAGTATCCCGGCCCATCTTGGCTACACCTTC. This sequence encodes CASSIPAHLGYTF. The entire variable domain, with the rest obtained from reference TRBV19 and TRBJ1-2, is as follows: DGGITQSPKYLFRKEGQNVTLSCEQNLNHDAMYWYRQDPGQGLRLIYYSQIVNDFQKGDIAEGYSVSREKKESFPLTVTSAQKNPTAFYLCASSIPAHLGYTFGSGTRLTVV.